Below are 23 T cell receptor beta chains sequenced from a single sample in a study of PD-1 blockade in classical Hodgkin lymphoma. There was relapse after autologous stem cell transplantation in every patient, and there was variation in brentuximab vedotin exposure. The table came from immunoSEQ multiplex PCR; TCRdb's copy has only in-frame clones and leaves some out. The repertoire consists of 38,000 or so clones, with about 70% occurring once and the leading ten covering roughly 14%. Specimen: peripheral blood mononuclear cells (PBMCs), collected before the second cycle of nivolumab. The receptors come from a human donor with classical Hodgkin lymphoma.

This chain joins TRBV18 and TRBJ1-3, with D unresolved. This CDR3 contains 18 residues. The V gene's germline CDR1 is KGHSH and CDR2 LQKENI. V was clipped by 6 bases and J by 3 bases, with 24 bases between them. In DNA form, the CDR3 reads TGTGCCAGCTCGTCGACCAGAGTAAAGGGATCAGATGGAAACACCATATATTTT. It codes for CASSSTRVKGSDGNTIYF. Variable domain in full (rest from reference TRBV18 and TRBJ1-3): NAGVMQNPRHLVRRRGQEARLRCSPMKGHSHVYWYRQLPEEGLKFMVYLQKENIIDESGMPKERFSAEFPKEGPSILRIQQVVRGDSAAYFCASSSTRVKGSDGNTIYFGEGSWLTVV.

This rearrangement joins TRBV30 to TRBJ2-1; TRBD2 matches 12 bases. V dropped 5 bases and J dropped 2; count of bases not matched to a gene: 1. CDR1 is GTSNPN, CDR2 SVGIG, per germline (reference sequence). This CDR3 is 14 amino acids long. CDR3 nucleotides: TGTGCCTGGGGACTAGCGGGGCCCTACAATGAGCAGTTCTTC. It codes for CAWGLAGPYNEQFF.

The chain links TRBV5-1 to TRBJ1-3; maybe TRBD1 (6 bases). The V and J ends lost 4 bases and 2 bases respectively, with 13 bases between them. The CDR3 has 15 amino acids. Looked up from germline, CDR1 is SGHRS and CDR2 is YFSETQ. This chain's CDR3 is CASSQTDRAGNTIYF. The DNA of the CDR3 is TGCGCCAGCAGCCAAACGGACAGAGCTGGAAACACCATATATTTT.

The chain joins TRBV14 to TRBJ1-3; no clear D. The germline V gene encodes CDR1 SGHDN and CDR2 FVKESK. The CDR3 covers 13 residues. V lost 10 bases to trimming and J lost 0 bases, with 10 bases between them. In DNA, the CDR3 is TGTGCCACCCGTCGGGCCTCTGGAAACACCATATATTTT. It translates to CATRRASGNTIYF.

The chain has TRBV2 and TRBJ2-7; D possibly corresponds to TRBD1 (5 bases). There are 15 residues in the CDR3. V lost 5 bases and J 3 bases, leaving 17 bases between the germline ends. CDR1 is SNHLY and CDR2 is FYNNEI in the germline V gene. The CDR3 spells CASSPSDSSFYEQYF. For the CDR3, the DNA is TGTGCCAGCAGTCCTTCCGACAGTTCGTTCTACGAGCAGTACTTC.

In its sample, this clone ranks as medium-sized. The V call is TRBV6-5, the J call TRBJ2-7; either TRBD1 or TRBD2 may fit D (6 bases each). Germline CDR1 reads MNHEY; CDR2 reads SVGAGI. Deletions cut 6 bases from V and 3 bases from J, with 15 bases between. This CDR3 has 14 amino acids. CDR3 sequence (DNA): TGTGCCAGCAGCCGAACGGGGGCGGACTACGAGCAGTACTTC. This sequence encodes CASSRTGADYEQYF.

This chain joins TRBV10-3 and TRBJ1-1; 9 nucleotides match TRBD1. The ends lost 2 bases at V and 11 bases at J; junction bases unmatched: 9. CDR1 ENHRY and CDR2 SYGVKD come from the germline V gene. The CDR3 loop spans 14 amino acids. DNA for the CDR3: TGTGCCATCAGTGAGGGACAGGGGAAATTGGACGCTTTCTTT. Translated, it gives CAISEGQGKLDAFF.

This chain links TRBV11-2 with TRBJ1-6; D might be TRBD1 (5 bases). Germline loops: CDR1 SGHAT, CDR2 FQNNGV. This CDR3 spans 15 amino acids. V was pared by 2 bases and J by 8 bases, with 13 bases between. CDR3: CASSLSQARYSPLHF. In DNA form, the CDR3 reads TGTGCCAGCAGCTTATCACAGGCTCGCTATTCACCCCTCCACTTT.

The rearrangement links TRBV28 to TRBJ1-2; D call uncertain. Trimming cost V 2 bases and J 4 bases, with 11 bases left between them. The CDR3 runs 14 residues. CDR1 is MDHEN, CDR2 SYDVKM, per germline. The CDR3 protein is CASSLQAGGYGYTF. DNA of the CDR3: TGTGCCAGCAGTTTACAGGCAGGCGGCTATGGCTACACCTTC.

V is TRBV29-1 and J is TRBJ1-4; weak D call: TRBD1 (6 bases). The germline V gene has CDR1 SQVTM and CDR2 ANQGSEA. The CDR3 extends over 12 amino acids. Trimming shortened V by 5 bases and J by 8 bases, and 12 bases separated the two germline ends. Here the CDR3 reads CSVTTGYEKLFF. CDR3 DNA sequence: TGCAGCGTTACGACAGGTTACGAAAAACTGTTTTTT.

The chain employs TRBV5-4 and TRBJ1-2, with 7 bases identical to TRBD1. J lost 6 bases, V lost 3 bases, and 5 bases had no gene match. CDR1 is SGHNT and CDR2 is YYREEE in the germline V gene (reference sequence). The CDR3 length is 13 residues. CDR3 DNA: TGTGCCAGCAGCTCTAGGGGACAGCATGGCTACACCTTC. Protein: CASSSRGQHGYTF.

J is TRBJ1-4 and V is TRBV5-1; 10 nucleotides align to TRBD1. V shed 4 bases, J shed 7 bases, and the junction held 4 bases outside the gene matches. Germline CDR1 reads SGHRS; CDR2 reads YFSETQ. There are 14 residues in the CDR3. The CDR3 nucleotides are TGCGCCAGCAGCCCCGGGACAGGGGCTGAAAAACTGTTTTTT. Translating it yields CASSPGTGAEKLFF.

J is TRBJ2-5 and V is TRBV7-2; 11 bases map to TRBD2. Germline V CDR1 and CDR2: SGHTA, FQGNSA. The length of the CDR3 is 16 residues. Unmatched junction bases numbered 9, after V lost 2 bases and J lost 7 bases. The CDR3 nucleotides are TGTGCCAGCAGCTTATATAGCGGGGGGGTCCGTGGGACCCAGTACTTC. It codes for CASSLYSGGVRGTQYF.

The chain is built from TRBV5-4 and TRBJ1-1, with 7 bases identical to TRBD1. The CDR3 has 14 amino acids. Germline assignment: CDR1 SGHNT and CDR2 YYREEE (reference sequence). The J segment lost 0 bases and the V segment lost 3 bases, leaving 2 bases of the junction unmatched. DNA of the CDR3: TGTGCCAGCAGCTATACAGGGGTGAACACTGAAGCTTTCTTT. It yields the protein CASSYTGVNTEAFF.

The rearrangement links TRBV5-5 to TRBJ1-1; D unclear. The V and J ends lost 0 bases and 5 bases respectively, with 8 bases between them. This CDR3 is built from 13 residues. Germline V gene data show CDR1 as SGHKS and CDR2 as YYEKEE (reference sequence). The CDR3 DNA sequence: TGTGCCAGCAGCTTGGTTACGGGGACTGAAGCTTTCTTT. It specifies CASSLVTGTEAFF.

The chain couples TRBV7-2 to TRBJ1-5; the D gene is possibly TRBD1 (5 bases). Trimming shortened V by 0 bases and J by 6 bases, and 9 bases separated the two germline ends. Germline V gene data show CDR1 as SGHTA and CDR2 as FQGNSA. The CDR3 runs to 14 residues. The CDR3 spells CASSLAGAGQPQHF. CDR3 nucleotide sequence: TGTGCCAGCAGCTTAGCAGGGGCAGGTCAGCCCCAGCATTTT.

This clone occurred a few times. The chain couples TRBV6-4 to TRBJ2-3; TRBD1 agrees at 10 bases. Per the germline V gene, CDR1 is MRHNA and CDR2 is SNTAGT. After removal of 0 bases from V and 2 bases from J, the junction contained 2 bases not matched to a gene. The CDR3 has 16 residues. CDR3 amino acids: CASSDSGTGDTDTQYF. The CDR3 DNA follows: TGTGCCAGCAGTGACTCGGGGACAGGGGACACAGATACGCAGTATTTT.

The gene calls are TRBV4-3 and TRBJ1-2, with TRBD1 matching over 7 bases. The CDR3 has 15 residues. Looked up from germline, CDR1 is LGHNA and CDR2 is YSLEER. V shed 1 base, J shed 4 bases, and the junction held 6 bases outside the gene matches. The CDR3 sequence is CASSQATGLTYGYTF. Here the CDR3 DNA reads TGCGCCAGCAGCCAAGCGACAGGGTTGACCTATGGCTACACCTTC.

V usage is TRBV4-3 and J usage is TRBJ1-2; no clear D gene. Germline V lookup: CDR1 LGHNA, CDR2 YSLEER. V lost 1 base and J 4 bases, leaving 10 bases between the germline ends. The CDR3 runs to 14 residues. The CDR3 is CASSQAKVGYGYTF. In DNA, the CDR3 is TGCGCCAGCAGCCAAGCCAAAGTCGGCTATGGCTACACCTTC.

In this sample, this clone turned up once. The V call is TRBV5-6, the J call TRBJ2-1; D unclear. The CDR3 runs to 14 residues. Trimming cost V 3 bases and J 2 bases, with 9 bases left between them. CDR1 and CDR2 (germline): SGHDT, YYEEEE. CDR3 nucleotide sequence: TGTGCCAGCAGCTCGTCATATCCCTACAATGAGCAGTTCTTC. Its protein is CASSSSYPYNEQFF. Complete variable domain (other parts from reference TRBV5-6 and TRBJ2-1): DAGVTQSPTHLIKTRGQQVTLRCSPKSGHDTVSWYQQALGQGPQFIFQYYEEEERQRGNFPDRFSGHQFPNYSSELNVNALLLGDSALYLCASSSSYPYNEQFFGPGTRLTVL.

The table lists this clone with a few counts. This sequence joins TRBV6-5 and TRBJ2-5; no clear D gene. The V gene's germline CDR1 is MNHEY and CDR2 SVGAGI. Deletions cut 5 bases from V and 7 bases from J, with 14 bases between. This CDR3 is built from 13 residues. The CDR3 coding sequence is TGTGCCAGCAGTAAGGCGTCCGTTCCGACCCAGTACTTC. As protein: CASSKASVPTQYF.

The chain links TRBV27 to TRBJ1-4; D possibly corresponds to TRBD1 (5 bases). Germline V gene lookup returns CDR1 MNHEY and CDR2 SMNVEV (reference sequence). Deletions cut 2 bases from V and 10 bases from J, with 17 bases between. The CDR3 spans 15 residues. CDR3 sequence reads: CASSLRGRGGGKLFF. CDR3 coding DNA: TGTGCCAGCAGTTTAAGGGGTAGGGGCGGGGGAAAACTGTTTTTT.

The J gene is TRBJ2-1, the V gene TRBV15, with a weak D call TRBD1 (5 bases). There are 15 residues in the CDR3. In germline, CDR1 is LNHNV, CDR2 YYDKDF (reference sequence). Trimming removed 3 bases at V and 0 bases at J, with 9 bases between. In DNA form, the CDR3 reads TGTGCCACCAGCAGGGGGCGTGGCTCCTACAATGAGCAGTTCTTC. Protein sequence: CATSRGRGSYNEQFF.